The rows below give T cell receptor beta chains drawn from one sample of a study of cytomegalovirus exposure and HLA in healthy donors. Clones were read by immunoSEQ multiplex PCR, and TCRdb kept only the in-frame ones, dropping some. The profile shows under 150,000 clones, around four fifths of them singletons. Specimen: PBMCs. Receptors were obtained from a man in his forties in good health and CMV-seronegative. Both conserved end residues are part of each CDR3. A D gene is named only where the DNA matches it firmly. The size field is filled for only some rows; it gives once, few, many or a size class.

abundance: few; d_gene: .; v_gene: TRBV6-6; j_gene: TRBJ2-1; CDR3aa: CASSYNGRGYNEQFF; CDR3nt: TGTGCCAGCAGTTATAACGGGAGAGGGTACAATGAGCAGTTCTTC
abundance: .; d_gene: .; v_gene: TRBV11-2; j_gene: TRBJ2-7; CDR3aa: CASSLDGGIGHYEQYF; CDR3nt: TGTGCCAGCAGCTTAGATGGGGGCATAGGGCACTACGAGCAGTACTTC
abundance: .; d_gene: .; v_gene: TRBV28; j_gene: TRBJ1-6; CDR3aa: CASSLSGGSPLHF; CDR3nt: TGTGCCAGCAGTTTATCCGGCGGTTCACCCCTCCACTTT
abundance: .; d_gene: .; v_gene: TRBV7-3; j_gene: TRBJ2-3; CDR3aa: CASSPRMTRTDTQYF; CDR3nt: TGTGCCAGCAGCCCTCGGATGACTCGCACAGATACGCAGTATTTT
abundance: .; d_gene: TRBD1; v_gene: TRBV27; j_gene: TRBJ2-7; CDR3aa: CASSLRDRGYEQYF; CDR3nt: TGTGCCAGCAGTTTACGGGACAGGGGCTACGAGCAGTACTTC
abundance: .; d_gene: .; v_gene: TRBV4-1; j_gene: TRBJ1-1; CDR3aa: CASSQGEGNTEAFF; CDR3nt: TGCGCCAGCAGCCAGGGGGAGGGGAACACTGAAGCTTTCTTT
abundance: once; d_gene: .; v_gene: TRBV28; j_gene: TRBJ2-7; CDR3aa: CASSQRAARGEQYF; CDR3nt: TGTGCCAGCAGCCAAAGGGCCGCGCGGGGCGAGCAGTACTTC
abundance: .; d_gene: TRBD2; v_gene: TRBV5-6; j_gene: TRBJ2-1; CDR3aa: CASSLEVAGTIGEQFF; CDR3nt: TGTGCCAGCAGCTTGGAGGTAGCGGGCACGATCGGTGAGCAGTTCTTC
abundance: .; d_gene: .; v_gene: TRBV7-3; j_gene: TRBJ1-2; CDR3aa: CASSSAGPRIYGYTF; CDR3nt: TGTGCCAGCAGCAGTGCCGGCCCTAGAATTTATGGCTACACCTTC
abundance: .; d_gene: .; v_gene: TRBV5-4; j_gene: TRBJ1-1; CDR3aa: CASSHRNTEAFF; CDR3nt: TGTGCCAGCAGCCACAGGAACACTGAAGCTTTCTTT
abundance: .; d_gene: TRBD1; v_gene: TRBV18; j_gene: TRBJ2-7; CDR3aa: CASSPLQGVSEQYF; CDR3nt: TGTGCCAGCTCACCACTCCAGGGGGTAAGCGAGCAGTACTTC
abundance: .; d_gene: TRBD1; v_gene: TRBV7-2; j_gene: TRBJ1-6; CDR3aa: CASSQTGTDIYNSPLHF; CDR3nt: TGTGCCAGCAGCCAGACTGGGACAGACATCTATAATTCACCCCTCCACTTT
abundance: .; d_gene: TRBD2; v_gene: TRBV11-2; j_gene: TRBJ2-1; CDR3aa: CASSLASGGAGEQFF; CDR3nt: TGTGCCAGCAGCTTAGCTAGCGGGGGGGCCGGTGAGCAGTTCTTC
abundance: .; d_gene: TRBD1; v_gene: TRBV5-1; j_gene: TRBJ1-2; CDR3aa: CASSYGTDVGGYTF; CDR3nt: TGCGCCAGCAGCTACGGGACAGACGTTGGAGGCTACACCTTC
abundance: .; d_gene: TRBD1; v_gene: TRBV5-1; j_gene: TRBJ1-4; CDR3aa: CASSVGTDLGEKLFF; CDR3nt: TGCGCCAGCAGCGTAGGGACAGACTTAGGGGAAAAACTGTTTTTT
abundance: .; d_gene: TRBD1; v_gene: TRBV28; j_gene: TRBJ2-7; CDR3aa: CASSETTGSPYEQYF; CDR3nt: TGTGCCAGCAGTGAAACGACAGGGTCACCTTACGAGCAGTACTTC
abundance: once; d_gene: TRBD1; v_gene: TRBV19; j_gene: TRBJ2-7; CDR3aa: CASSSGQGPPQQYF; CDR3nt: TGTGCCAGTAGTTCGGGACAGGGCCCCCCGCAGCAGTACTTC
abundance: .; d_gene: TRBD2; v_gene: TRBV4-2; j_gene: TRBJ2-7; CDR3aa: CASSQVLAGTYEQYF; CDR3nt: TGTGCCAGCAGCCAAGTACTAGCGGGAACCTACGAGCAGTACTTC
abundance: .; d_gene: .; v_gene: TRBV6-6; j_gene: TRBJ2-1; CDR3aa: CASSYGGMEQFF; CDR3nt: TGTGCCAGCAGTTACGGGGGGATGGAGCAGTTCTTC
abundance: few; d_gene: .; v_gene: TRBV11-2; j_gene: TRBJ1-1; CDR3aa: CASSPHPRMNTEAFF; CDR3nt: TGTGCCAGCAGCCCCCACCCGAGGATGAACACTGAAGCTTTCTTT
abundance: few; d_gene: TRBD1; v_gene: TRBV7-8; j_gene: TRBJ1-2; CDR3aa: CASSLEVTGESNYGYTF; CDR3nt: TGTGCCAGCAGCTTAGAAGTAACAGGGGAGTCTAACTATGGCTACACCTTC
abundance: .; d_gene: TRBD1; v_gene: TRBV28; j_gene: TRBJ1-6; CDR3aa: CASSSRQGTYTPLHF; CDR3nt: TGTGCCAGCAGTTCCCGACAGGGAACTTATACACCCCTCCACTTT
abundance: .; d_gene: .; v_gene: TRBV2; j_gene: TRBJ2-1; CDR3aa: CASSDEFLVGSYNEQFF; CDR3nt: TGTGCCAGCAGTGATGAATTTTTGGTCGGCTCCTACAATGAGCAGTTCTTC
abundance: .; d_gene: .; v_gene: TRBV7-2; j_gene: TRBJ2-5; CDR3aa: CASSLQGGVGETQYF; CDR3nt: TGTGCCAGCAGCTTACAGGGGGGAGTGGGGGAGACCCAGTACTTC
abundance: .; d_gene: TRBD1; v_gene: TRBV14; j_gene: TRBJ2-5; CDR3aa: CASSQFFGTGVSQETQYF; CDR3nt: TGTGCCAGCAGCCAATTTTTTGGGACAGGGGTGAGTCAAGAGACCCAGTACTTC
abundance: .; d_gene: .; v_gene: TRBV11-1; j_gene: TRBJ2-2; CDR3aa: CASSSPGGELFF; CDR3nt: TGTGCCAGCAGCTCCCCGGGGGGGGAGCTGTTTTTT
abundance: .; d_gene: .; v_gene: TRBV7-2; j_gene: TRBJ2-7; CDR3aa: CASSLSSGSPYEQYF; CDR3nt: TGTGCCAGCAGCTTATCCTCAGGGTCCCCCTACGAGCAGTACTTC
abundance: .; d_gene: .; v_gene: TRBV27; j_gene: TRBJ2-3; CDR3aa: CASRRLAIRDTQYF; CDR3nt: TGTGCCAGCCGGCGGCTAGCGATCCGGGATACGCAGTATTTT
abundance: .; d_gene: TRBD1; v_gene: TRBV5-5; j_gene: TRBJ1-2; CDR3aa: CASRAAGTGAYGYTF; CDR3nt: TGTGCCAGCAGGGCTGCCGGGACAGGGGCCTATGGCTACACCTTC
abundance: .; d_gene: .; v_gene: TRBV12-5; j_gene: TRBJ2-5; CDR3aa: CASVLGGSETQYF; CDR3nt: TGTGCTAGTGTCCTTGGAGGGAGTGAGACCCAGTACTTC
abundance: .; d_gene: TRBD2; v_gene: TRBV18; j_gene: TRBJ2-3; CDR3aa: CASSLVSGNTDTQYF; CDR3nt: TGTGCCAGCTCCCTCGTTAGCGGGAACACAGATACGCAGTATTTT
abundance: few; d_gene: .; v_gene: TRBV27; j_gene: TRBJ1-1; CDR3aa: CASSLGRNTEAFF; CDR3nt: TGTGCCAGCAGTTTGGGCAGGAACACTGAAGCTTTCTTT
abundance: once; d_gene: .; v_gene: TRBV20-1; j_gene: TRBJ1-2; CDR3aa: CSAPGFYGYTF; CDR3nt: TGCAGTGCTCCTGGCTTCTATGGCTACACCTTC
abundance: .; d_gene: .; v_gene: TRBV14; j_gene: TRBJ1-2; CDR3aa: CASSQDGRDGYTF; CDR3nt: TGTGCCAGCAGCCAAGATGGGCGGGATGGCTACACCTTC
abundance: .; d_gene: TRBD2; v_gene: TRBV30; j_gene: TRBJ2-1; CDR3aa: CAWTSGARNNEQFF; CDR3nt: TGTGCCTGGACTAGCGGGGCAAGAAACAATGAGCAGTTCTTC